Described below is a single T cell receptor (beta chain) sequence and its context. Its antigen remains unidentified. These data belong to a study of T cell repertoires in cytomegalovirus infection. For the study at large: CMV epitopes in the study were HLA-C-restricted (recently identified) and HLA-B-restricted (well studied).

V was clipped by 1 base and J by 6 bases, with 13 bases between them. Germline V gene sequence: CDR1 SGHDT, CDR2 YYEEEE. This CDR3 comprises 14 residues. TCRdb reprocessed the reads with MiXCR, giving one entry per CDR3 protein. The data show about a million distinct CDR3 sequences, with roughly 31% seen just once and over 12% held by the top ten. The receptor's source is a human donor in good health (CMV status not recorded). Some clones in this sample may be carry-over from other donors' samples. The chain uses TRBV5-6 and TRBJ1-1; D is undetermined. The sample consisted of cultured CD8+ T cells from PBMCs, taken from culture after CMV antigen stimulation. CDR3 nucleotide sequence: TGTGCCAGCAGCTTGTATTTCCGGGTATCTGAAGCTTTCTTT. Translation gives CASSLYFRVSEAFF.